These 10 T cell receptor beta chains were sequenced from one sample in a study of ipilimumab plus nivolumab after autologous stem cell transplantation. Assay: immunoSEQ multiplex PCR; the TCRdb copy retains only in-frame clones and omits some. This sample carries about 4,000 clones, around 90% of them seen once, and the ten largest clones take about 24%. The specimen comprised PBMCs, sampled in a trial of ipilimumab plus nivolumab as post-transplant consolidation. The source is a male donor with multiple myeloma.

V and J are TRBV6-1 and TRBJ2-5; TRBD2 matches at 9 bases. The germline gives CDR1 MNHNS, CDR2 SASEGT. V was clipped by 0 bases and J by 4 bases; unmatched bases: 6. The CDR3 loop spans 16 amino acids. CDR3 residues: CASSEAGLAGRETQYF. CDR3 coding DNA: TGTGCCAGCAGTGAAGCCGGGCTAGCGGGAAGAGAGACCCAGTACTTC.

This CDR3 is CASSLSAGAVNEQFF. For the CDR3, the DNA is TGTGCCAGCAGCCTATCGGCGGGGGCCGTTAATGAGCAGTTCTTC. The chain combines TRBV7-8 with TRBJ2-1; maybe TRBD2 (7 bases). With 5 bases removed from V and 7 bases from J, the gap between germline ends came to 18 bases. Germline V gives CDR1 SGHVS, CDR2 FQNEAQ. CDR3 size: 15 residues.

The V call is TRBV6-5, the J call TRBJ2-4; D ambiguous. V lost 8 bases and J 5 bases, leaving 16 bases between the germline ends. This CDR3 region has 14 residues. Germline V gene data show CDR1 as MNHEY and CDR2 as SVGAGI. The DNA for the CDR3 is TGTGCCAGCGGTAGCTCGGGCAGCCAAAACATTCAGTACTTC. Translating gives CASGSSGSQNIQYF.

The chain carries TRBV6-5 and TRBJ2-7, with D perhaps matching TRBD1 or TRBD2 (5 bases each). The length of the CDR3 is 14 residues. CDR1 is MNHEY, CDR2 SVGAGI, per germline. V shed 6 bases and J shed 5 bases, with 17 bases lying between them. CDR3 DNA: TGTGCCAGCAGAAGTTCCGGGACCGGGCACGAGCAGTACTTC. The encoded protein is CASRSSGTGHEQYF.

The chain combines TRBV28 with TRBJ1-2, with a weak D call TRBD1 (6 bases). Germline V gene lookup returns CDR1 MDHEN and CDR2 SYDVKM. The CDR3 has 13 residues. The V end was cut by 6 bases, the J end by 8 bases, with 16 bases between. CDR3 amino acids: CASSNYRAGGYTF. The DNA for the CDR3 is TGTGCCAGCAGCAACTACAGGGCGGGCGGCTACACCTTC.

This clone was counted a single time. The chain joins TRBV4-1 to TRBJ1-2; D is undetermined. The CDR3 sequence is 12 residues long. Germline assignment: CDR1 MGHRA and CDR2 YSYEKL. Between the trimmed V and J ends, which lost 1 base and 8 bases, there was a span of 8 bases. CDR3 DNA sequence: TGCGCCAGCAGCCAAGTTGGATTCGGCTACACCTTC. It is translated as CASSQVGFGYTF.

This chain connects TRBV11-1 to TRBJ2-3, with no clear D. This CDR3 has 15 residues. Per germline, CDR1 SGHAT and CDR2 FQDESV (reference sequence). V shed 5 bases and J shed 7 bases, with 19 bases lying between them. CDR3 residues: CASSLPGRHLNTQYF. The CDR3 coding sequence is TGTGCCAGCAGCCTCCCCGGCAGGCACTTGAATACGCAGTATTTT.

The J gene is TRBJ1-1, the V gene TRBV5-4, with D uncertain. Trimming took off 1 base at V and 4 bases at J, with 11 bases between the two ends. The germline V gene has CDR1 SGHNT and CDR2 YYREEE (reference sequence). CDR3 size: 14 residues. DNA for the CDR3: TGTGCCAGCAGCTTGATGGGCCAGATCACTGAAGCTTTCTTT. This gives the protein CASSLMGQITEAFF.

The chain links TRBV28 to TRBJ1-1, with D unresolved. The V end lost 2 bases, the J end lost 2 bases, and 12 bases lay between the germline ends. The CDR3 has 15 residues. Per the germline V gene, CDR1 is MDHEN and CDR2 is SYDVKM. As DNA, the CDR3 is TGTGCCAGCAGTTTACGTCCTAGGGTAAACACTGAAGCTTTCTTT. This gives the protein CASSLRPRVNTEAFF. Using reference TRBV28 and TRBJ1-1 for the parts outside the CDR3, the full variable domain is DVKVTQSSRYLVKRTGEKVFLECVQDMDHENMFWYRQDPGLGLRLIYFSYDVKMKEKGDIPEGYSVSREKKERFSLILESASTNQTSMYLCASSLRPRVNTEAFFGQGTRLTVV.

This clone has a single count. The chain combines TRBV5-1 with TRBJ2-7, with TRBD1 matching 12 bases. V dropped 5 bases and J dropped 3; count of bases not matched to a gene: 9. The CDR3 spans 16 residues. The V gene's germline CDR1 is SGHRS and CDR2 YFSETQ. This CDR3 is CASSLAGQGAGYEQYF. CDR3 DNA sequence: TGCGCCAGCAGTTTAGCGGGACAGGGGGCAGGCTACGAGCAGTACTTC.